This T cell receptor beta chain was sequenced in a study of CD8+CD57+ T cells in acquired aplastic anemia. Study-level background: Sorted CD4+ and CD8+ cells gave an average of approximately 3.4 ug of DNA.

Investigators profiled TCR beta VDJ and CDR3 from genomic DNA template. TCRdb processed the reads anew with MiXCR; each CDR3 protein has one entry. Of roughly 300,000 distinct CDR3 sequences in the sample, approximately 56% were seen once. In regard to this clonotype: As yet, its antigen is unknown.

Broader study findings: Any difference that existed in CD8+ Simpson's diversity between patients and controls was not significant. Between patients and controls, about 30 CD8+ CDR3 sequences were found in common.

Germline CDR1 and CDR2: SGHVS and FQNEAQ. This CDR3 comprises 14 residues. Trimming cost V 2 bases and J 8 bases; bases outside gene matches: 6. The genes are TRBV7-8 and TRBJ2-4, with TRBD2 matching over 7 bases. This sequence was found in a human donor with severe aplastic anemia or a healthy control (not recorded which). The specimen sequenced was sorted CD4+, CD8+, or CD8+CD57+ T cells (not recorded which) from PBMCs. CDR3 bases: TGTGCCAGCAGCTTACTGGGAGGGAGCGACATTCAGTACTTC. The encoded protein is CASSLLGGSDIQYF.